The 17 T cell receptor beta chains listed next were all sequenced from one sample in a study of neurological immune-mediated disorders. TCRdb recomputed calls from the 5' RACE reads with MiXCR, one row per CDR3 protein. The table shows just under 60,000 distinct CDR3 sequences, with 3.5% occurring only once. The sample was PBMCs. All receptors derive from a woman younger than 45 with multiple sclerosis.

This clonotype showed up many times. The rearrangement links TRBV7-9 to TRBJ1-2; maybe TRBD1 (5 bases). CDR1 SEHNR and CDR2 FQNEAQ come from the germline V gene (reference sequence). V was clipped by 3 bases and J by 0 bases, with 23 bases between them. This CDR3 is 19 amino acids long. CDR3 protein: CASSFQPGHRIEANYGYTF. The CDR3 region has the DNA TGTGCCAGCAGCTTTCAACCCGGGCACAGGATCGAAGCTAACTATGGCTACACCTTC.

This clonotype has more than one count but fewer than ten. The V call is TRBV7-2, the J call TRBJ1-2; no reliable D call. V was shortened by 2 bases and J by 2 bases, with 9 bases between the two germline ends. Per the germline V gene, CDR1 is SGHTA and CDR2 is FQGNSA. This CDR3 comprises 14 residues. The CDR3 sequence is CASSLSRVNYGYTF. CDR3 coding DNA: TGTGCCAGCAGCTTATCACGGGTAAACTATGGCTACACCTTC.

This clonotype appeared many times. The chain combines TRBV28 with TRBJ2-7; 7 positions agree with TRBD1. Losses at the gene ends were 6 bases for V and 6 bases for J; bases not matched to a gene: 2. The CDR3 is 11 residues long. The germline CDR1 and CDR2 sequences are MDHEN and SYDVKM. CDR3 amino acids: CASSSGGEQYF. The CDR3 region has the DNA TGTGCCAGCAGCTCAGGGGGCGAGCAGTACTTC.

The table lists this clonotype with many counts. Relative to the germline gene, one junction end is altered; a read error may explain this. The chain combines TRBV29-1 with TRBJ1-1; D is uncertain. The CDR3 consists of 8 residues. CDR1 is SQVTM and CDR2 is ANQGSEA in the germline V gene. The CDR3 DNA sequence: TGCAGCGTTTGGCCGGACGTCTTT. The encoded protein is CSVWPDVF.

In its sample, this clonotype was seen many times. The chain is built from TRBV5-1 and TRBJ1-3, with D hard to call. V gave up 5 bases and J gave up 0 bases, with 12 bases separating them. Germline V lookup: CDR1 SGHRS, CDR2 YFSETQ. CDR3 length: 15 residues. The CDR3 sequence: CASREQLTSGNTIYF. DNA of the CDR3: TGCGCCAGCAGGGAGCAGTTAACCTCTGGAAACACCATATATTTT.

In the case of this clonotype: Given the absence of the conserved phenylalanine or tryptophan at the CDR3 end, a read error is likely. This rearrangement joins TRBV5-1 to TRBJ2-5; D is possibly TRBD2 (6 bases). Trimming stripped 5 bases from V and 5 bases from J, with 16 bases between. The CDR3 runs 14 residues. From germline, CDR1 is SGHRS and CDR2 YFSETQ. In DNA, the CDR3 is TGCGCCAGCAGTCCTTCCGGGAGTTCCGAGACCCAGTACAAC. This codes for CASSPSGSSETQYN.

This clonotype has ten or more counts. V and J are TRBV29-1 and TRBJ1-1; D call uncertain. Germline CDR1 reads SQVTM; CDR2 reads ANQGSEA. Trimming removed 6 bases from V and 4 bases from J, with 15 bases in between. The CDR3 length is 13 residues. CDR3 region: CSVRTVLGTEAFF. CDR3 bases: TGCAGCGTAAGGACCGTGCTGGGCACTGAAGCTTTCTTT.

For this clonotype: The junction does not match germline at one end; this may be a read error. The V call is TRBV5-1, the J call TRBJ1-3; D gene uncertain. Germline V gene data show CDR1 as SGHRS and CDR2 as YFSETQ. The CDR3 runs to 14 residues. Here the CDR3 reads CASSLGGSGKTIYF. CDR3 in DNA: TGCGCCAGCAGCTTGGGGGGATCTGGAAAAACCATATATTTT.

This clonotype came up many times. The junction and the germline gene differ at one end; a read error may be behind it. The chain carries TRBV12-3 or TRBV12-4 and TRBJ1-5; 12 bases fit TRBD1. The CDR3 spans 13 residues. CDR3 residues: CASRGQGATPQNF. CDR3 DNA sequence: TGTGCCAGCAGGGGACAGGGGGCCACCCCCCAGAATTTT.

This clonotype was observed at least ten times. The rearrangement links TRBV20-1 to TRBJ2-7, with TRBD1 as a possible D gene (6 bases). This CDR3 spans 14 amino acids. V was shortened by 6 bases and J by 0 bases, with 15 bases between the two germline ends. Germline V lookup: CDR1 DFQATT, CDR2 SNEGSKA (reference sequence). CDR3 region: CSAPPLDSSYEQYF. CDR3 nucleotides: TGCAGTGCCCCCCCCCTGGACAGCTCCTACGAGCAGTACTTC.

Ten or more counts support this clonotype. The V call is TRBV24-1, the J call TRBJ2-3; unclear D gene. Trimming pared 4 bases from V and 6 bases from J, leaving 10 bases between. The CDR3 covers 13 residues. The germline V gene has CDR1 KGHDR and CDR2 SFDVKD. The CDR3 nucleotides are TGTGCCACCAGTGACCTGCTGCAGGATACGCAGTATTTT. This translates into CATSDLLQDTQYF.

In this sample, this clonotype turned up many times. The chain has TRBV5-1 and TRBJ2-7; D possibly matches TRBD1 or TRBD2 (5 bases each). Germline CDR1 is SGHRS and CDR2 is YFSETQ. CDR3 length: 15 residues. The ends were cut back, 0 bases at V and 3 bases at J, with 13 bases in the middle. CDR3: CASSLAGTHNYEQYF. In DNA form, the CDR3 reads TGCGCCAGCAGCTTGGCTGGGACGCATAACTACGAGCAGTACTTC.

This clonotype was seen a handful of times. This may stem from a read error, because a much larger clone lies one nucleotide away. The chain couples TRBV11-3 to TRBJ2-2; D is possibly TRBD1 or TRBD2 (5 bases each). Germline V gene data show CDR1 as SGHNT and CDR2 as YENEEA. The CDR3 totals 15 residues. The CDR3 sequence: CASSLGGLDTGELLF. The CDR3, as DNA: TGTGCCAGCAGCTTAGGGGGCTTGGACACCGGGGAGCTGCTTTTT.

This clonotype occurred many times. J is TRBJ2-3 and V is TRBV29-1, with 11 bases fitting TRBD2. Germline CDR1 reads SQVTM; CDR2 reads ANQGSEA. With V trimmed by 6 bases and J by 5 bases, 13 bases remained unmatched. This CDR3 has 16 residues. The CDR3 DNA follows: TGCAGCGTCGCCAGACTAGCGGGAAAGTCGGTAGATACGCAGTATTTT. The encoded protein is CSVARLAGKSVDTQYF.

This clonotype showed up many times. V gene TRBV20-1 combines with J gene TRBJ1-6, with D uncertain. The ends were cut back, 3 bases at V and 0 bases at J, with 9 bases in the middle. This CDR3 is 15 amino acids long. Germline V lookup: CDR1 DFQATT, CDR2 SNEGSKA (reference sequence). The CDR3 region has the DNA TGCAGTGCTAGGGCAACGAGCTCCTATAATTCACCCCTCCACTTT. Protein: CSARATSSYNSPLHF.

At least ten counts were recorded for this clonotype. The junction differs from germline at one of its ends, possibly a read error. The chain carries TRBV11-3 and TRBJ1-5; TRBD1 agrees at 7 bases. The CDR3 is 13 amino acids. In germline, CDR1 is SGHNT, CDR2 YENEEA. The CDR3 DNA is TGTGCCAGCAGCACAGGGGAGGGCGAGCCCCAGAATTTT. Its translation is CASSTGEGEPQNF.

The chain joins TRBV12-3 or TRBV12-4 to TRBJ2-1, with D possibly being TRBD2 (6 bases). Trimming stripped 5 bases from V and 0 bases from J, with 11 bases between. This CDR3 region has 15 residues. CDR3 amino acids: CASSDTSRSYNEQFF. CDR3 DNA: TGTGCCAGCAGTGACACTAGCCGCTCCTACAATGAGCAGTTCTTC.